Following are 20 T cell receptor beta chains from one sample sequenced in a study of cytomegalovirus exposure and HLA in healthy donors. Only in-frame clones appear in the TCRdb table, and some are missing; sequencing was by immunoSEQ multiplex PCR. In the table there are 100,000 to 150,000 clones, about nine tenths of which are singletons. Sequenced: PBMCs. These receptors all come from a woman aged 18-30 years in good health and CMV-seronegative.

The rearrangement uses TRBV15 and TRBJ2-5; no definite D call. Trimming took 0 bases from V and 4 from J, leaving 9 bases between them. CDR3 length equals 14 residues. Looked up from germline, CDR1 is LNHNV and CDR2 is YYDKDF (reference sequence). The CDR3 DNA follows: TGTGCCACCAGCAGAGATCTAGTGGTAGAGACCCAGTACTTC. This codes for CATSRDLVVETQYF.

The rearrangement joins TRBV2 to TRBJ1-5, with 9 positions matching TRBD1. CDR1 and CDR2 from the germline V gene are SNHLY and FYNNEI. V shed 4 bases, J shed 7 bases, and the junction held 8 bases outside the gene matches. The CDR3 runs to 15 residues. This CDR3 reads CASSVLGQGNQPQHF. DNA for the CDR3: TGTGCCAGCAGTGTACTGGGACAGGGTAACCAGCCCCAGCATTTT.

On this clone itself: The sample holds other DNA sequences that translate to the same CDR3. V and J are TRBV7-9 and TRBJ2-7; 10 bases fit TRBD2. This CDR3 has 14 amino acids. V lost 2 bases to trimming and J lost 2 bases; unmatched junction nucleotides: 0. Germline V gives CDR1 SEHNR, CDR2 FQNEAQ (reference sequence). This CDR3 is CASSLLAGAYEQYF. The CDR3 DNA is TGTGCCAGCAGCTTACTAGCGGGGGCCTACGAGCAGTACTTC.

This clone is a singleton in its sample. The chain joins TRBV15 to TRBJ2-7, with a weak D call TRBD1 (5 bases). This CDR3 comprises 16 residues. V dropped 3 bases and J dropped 2 bases, with 17 bases sitting between them. CDR1 and CDR2 (germline): LNHNV, YYDKDF (reference sequence). The CDR3: CATSSLWTPRTYEQYF. CDR3 DNA: TGTGCCACCAGCAGCCTTTGGACACCCCGGACCTACGAGCAGTACTTC.

The chain joins TRBV13 to TRBJ2-2; D gene unclear. V lost 5 bases and J 2 bases, leaving 9 bases between the germline ends. Germline V lookup: CDR1 PRHDT, CDR2 FYEKMQ (reference sequence). The CDR3 extends over 14 amino acids. CDR3: CASSARGNTGELFF. In nucleotides, the CDR3 is TGTGCCAGCAGCGCCAGAGGAAACACCGGGGAGCTGTTTTTT.

With regard to this clone: In the same sample, other DNA sequences code for this CDR3. The V and J genes are TRBV11-2 and TRBJ1-2; D might be TRBD1 (6 bases). The ends were cut back, 6 bases at V and 2 bases at J, with 10 bases in the middle. The CDR3 length is 13 residues. Germline loops: CDR1 SGHAT, CDR2 FQNNGV. Here the CDR3 DNA reads TGTGCCAGCAGTATCACAGGGAACTATGGCTACACCTTC. It encodes CASSITGNYGYTF.

The rearrangement joins TRBV6-5 to TRBJ1-4, with 8 bases lining up with TRBD1. CDR1 and CDR2 (germline): MNHEY, SVGAGI. CDR3 size: 14 residues. The V segment lost 2 bases and the J segment 6 bases; nucleotides outside the gene matches: 2. CDR3 in amino acids: CASSYTGQDEKLFF. The CDR3 DNA sequence: TGTGCCAGCAGTTACACGGGACAGGATGAAAAACTGTTTTTT.

The chain combines TRBV13 with TRBJ2-3; TRBD2 matches at 13 bases. The germline V gene encodes CDR1 PRHDT and CDR2 FYEKMQ (reference sequence). With V trimmed by 4 bases and J by 3 bases, 13 bases remained unmatched. The CDR3 length is 19 residues. CDR3 protein: CASSSGSRGLAGVTDTQYF. As DNA, the CDR3 is TGTGCCAGCAGCTCCGGATCTCGAGGACTAGCGGGAGTGACAGATACGCAGTATTTT.

The rearrangement links TRBV18 to TRBJ2-7, with a weak D call TRBD1 (5 bases). From germline, CDR1 is KGHSH and CDR2 LQKENI. V lost 0 bases and J lost 1, with 10 bases in between. The CDR3 loop spans 15 amino acids. The DNA for the CDR3 is TGTGCCAGCTCACCACCAGGGGCCTATTCCTACGAGCAGTACTTC. This sequence encodes CASSPPGAYSYEQYF.

The V gene is TRBV4-1, the J gene TRBJ2-1; no clear D. The CDR3 has 14 residues. Germline V gene data show CDR1 as MGHRA and CDR2 as YSYEKL. V lost 0 bases and J lost 10, with 13 bases in between. This CDR3 is CASSQDSRIREQFF. The CDR3 DNA follows: TGCGCCAGCAGCCAAGATTCGAGGATTAGGGAGCAGTTCTTC.

This rearrangement joins TRBV5-5 to TRBJ1-2; D uncertain. From germline, CDR1 is SGHKS and CDR2 YYEKEE (reference sequence). Trimming removed 4 bases from V and 3 bases from J, with 16 bases in between. This CDR3 has 15 amino acids. Written as DNA, the CDR3 is TGTGCCAGCAGCCTAACAGCTGCTCCTGACTATGGCTACACCTTC. As protein: CASSLTAAPDYGYTF.

This clone was seen once. The V and J genes are TRBV4-1 and TRBJ2-3, with 9 bases aligning to TRBD2. With V trimmed by 0 bases and J by 2 bases, 3 bases remained unmatched. The CDR3 extends over 16 amino acids. CDR1 is MGHRA and CDR2 is YSYEKL in the germline V gene. CDR3 bases: TGCGCCAGCAGCCAAGATCGGGGACTAGCCACAGATACGCAGTATTTT. Translation: CASSQDRGLATDTQYF.

The rearrangement links TRBV6-6 to TRBJ1-4; 7 positions agree with TRBD1. V dropped 4 bases and J dropped 7; count of bases not matched to a gene: 6. The length of the CDR3 is 14 residues. The germline CDR1 and CDR2 sequences are MNHNY and SVGAGI (reference sequence). The CDR3 reads CASSLRGRFEKLFF. CDR3 sequence (DNA): TGTGCCAGCAGTTTGAGGGGGCGGTTTGAAAAACTGTTTTTT.

The V and J genes are TRBV5-1 and TRBJ1-1, with 7 bases lining up with TRBD1. The CDR3 has 13 residues. Germline assignment: CDR1 SGHRS and CDR2 YFSETQ. V lost 5 bases, J lost 1 base, and 2 bases stayed unmatched. This chain's CDR3 is CASRGQRNTEAFF. For the CDR3, the DNA is TGCGCCAGCAGGGGACAGAGGAACACTGAAGCTTTCTTT.

The chain is built from TRBV14 and TRBJ2-1, with 9 positions matching TRBD2. CDR1 is SGHDN and CDR2 is FVKESK in the germline V gene. The CDR3 extends over 14 amino acids. V trimming: 5 bases; J trimming: 4 bases; junction bases outside the gene matches: 3. CDR3 in DNA: TGTGCCAGCAGCTTTGGACTAGCGTACAATGAGCAGTTCTTC. This codes for CASSFGLAYNEQFF. Together with reference TRBV14 and TRBJ2-1, the CDR3 gives the full variable domain: EAGVTQFPSHSVIEKGQTVTLRCDPISGHDNLYWYRRVMGKEIKFLLHFVKESKQDESGMPNNRFLAERTGGTYSTLKVQPAELEDSGVYFCASSFGLAYNEQFFGPGTRLTVL.

The chain's CDR3 is CASRPATGRIEQYF. For the CDR3, the DNA is TGTGCCAGCCGCCCCGCGACAGGGCGGATCGAGCAGTACTTC. This rearrangement joins TRBV6-6 to TRBJ2-7, with 7 bases aligning to TRBD1. This CDR3 comprises 14 residues. Losses at the gene ends were 8 bases for V and 6 bases for J; bases not matched to a gene: 13. Per germline, CDR1 MNHNY and CDR2 SVGAGI (reference sequence).

The rearrangement joins TRBV7-9 to TRBJ1-1; no clear D. The length of the CDR3 is 12 residues. V gave up 3 bases and J gave up 3 bases, with 5 bases separating them. Germline V gene sequence: CDR1 SEHNR, CDR2 FQNEAQ (reference sequence). CDR3 protein: CASSFTDTEAFF. Here the CDR3 DNA reads TGTGCCAGCAGCTTTACGGACACTGAAGCTTTCTTT.

The chain carries TRBV19 and TRBJ2-1; TRBD2 might be the D (6 bases). The V and J ends lost 5 bases and 15 bases respectively, with 20 bases between them. Germline V lookup: CDR1 LNHDA, CDR2 SQIVND (reference sequence). The CDR3 runs 13 residues. The CDR3 here is CASSVPEGQGLFF. The CDR3, as DNA: TGTGCCAGTAGTGTCCCGGAGGGGCAGGGCCTGTTCTTC.

The J gene is TRBJ1-5, the V gene TRBV6-5, with 8 nucleotides matching TRBD1. J gave up 4 bases and V 10 bases, and 9 bases lay outside the gene matches. Germline loops: CDR1 MNHEY, CDR2 SVGAGI. The CDR3 spans 14 residues. The CDR3 region has the DNA TGTGCCACCAAACTACGGACAGGGAATCAGCCCCAGCATTTT. Translation gives CATKLRTGNQPQHF.

V is TRBV6-1 and J is TRBJ2-1; the match to TRBD2 covers 12 bases. The germline V gene encodes CDR1 MNHNS and CDR2 SASEGT. Trimming removed 4 bases from V and 9 bases from J; junction bases left unmatched: 10. The CDR3 is made up of 16 amino acids. The CDR3 spells CASSVGLAGNDGEQFF. The DNA for the CDR3 is TGTGCCAGCAGTGTTGGACTAGCGGGAAACGACGGTGAGCAGTTCTTC.